This TCR beta chain was obtained from a study of CD8 T cells in Susac syndrome. CDR3 length: 14 residues. Per the germline V gene, CDR1 is DFQATT and CDR2 is SNEGSKA (reference sequence). Deletions cut 5 bases from V and 6 bases from J, with 17 bases between. The authors sequenced TCR beta from blood CD8+ and CD4+ T cells. With random hexamers, reverse transcription was performed on roughly 0.5 to 1 ug of RNA. Via MiXCR, TCRdb re-called the immunoSEQ multiplex PCR reads, giving one row per CDR3 protein. The sample shows around 100,000 distinct CDR3 sequences, approximately 95% of them seen only once. This TCR was recovered from a human donor with Susac syndrome. The J gene is TRBJ2-1, the V gene TRBV20-1; D may correspond to TRBD1 or TRBD2 (7 bases each). Material: CD8+ T cells from PBMCs. The CDR3 DNA reads as TGCAGTGCTCCCCGACAGGGAGGGGGCAATGAGCAGTTCTTC. Translating it yields CSAPRQGGGNEQFF.